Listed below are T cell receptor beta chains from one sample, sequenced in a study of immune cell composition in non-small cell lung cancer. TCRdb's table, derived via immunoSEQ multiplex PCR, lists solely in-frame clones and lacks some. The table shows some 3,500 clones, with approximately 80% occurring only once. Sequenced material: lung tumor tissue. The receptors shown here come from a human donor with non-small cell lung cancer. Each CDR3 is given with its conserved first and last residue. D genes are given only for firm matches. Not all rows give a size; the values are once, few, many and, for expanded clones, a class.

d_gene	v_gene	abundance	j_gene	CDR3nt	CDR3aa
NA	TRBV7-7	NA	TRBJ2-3	TGTGCTAGCAGCTTAGGAAGGGGGGGAGTCACAGATACGCAGTATTTT	CASSLGRGGVTDTQYF
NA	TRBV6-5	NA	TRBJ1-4	TGTGCCAGCAGTTACGAAAAAGCGGCAACTAATGAAAAACTGTTTTTT	CASSYEKAATNEKLFF
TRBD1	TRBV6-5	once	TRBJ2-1	TGTGCCAGCAGTTACGTAGGGGGCCAGATTTACAATGAGCAGTTCTTC	CASSYVGGQIYNEQFF
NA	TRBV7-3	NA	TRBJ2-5	TGTGCCAGCAGCTTAATGGGGGCTAGCAGCCAGTACTTC	CASSLMGASSQYF
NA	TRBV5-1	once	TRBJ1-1	TGCGCCAGCAGCTTGGGACAGACCAATGAAGCTTTCTTT	CASSLGQTNEAFF
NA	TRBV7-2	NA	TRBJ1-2	TGTGCCAGCAGCTTAGAGGGGGACTATGGCTACACCTTC	CASSLEGDYGYTF
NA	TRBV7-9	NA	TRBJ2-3	TGTGCCAGCAGCTTACCCCCCCCTAGCACAGATACGCAGTATTTT	CASSLPPPSTDTQYF
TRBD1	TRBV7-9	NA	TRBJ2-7	TGTGCCAGCAGCTTAGGGCAGGGGGTAGGGTACGAGCAGTACTTC	CASSLGQGVGYEQYF
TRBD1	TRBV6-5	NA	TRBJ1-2	TGTGCCAGCAGTCGGACAGGGGTGGCCTATGGCTACACCTTC	CASSRTGVAYGYTF
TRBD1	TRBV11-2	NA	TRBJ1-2	TGTGCCAGCAGCTCCGGGACAGGGGACTATGGCTACACCTTC	CASSSGTGDYGYTF
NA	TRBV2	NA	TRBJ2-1	TGTGCCAGCAGTGACGGGGGGCACTCCTACAATGAGCAGTTCTTC	CASSDGGHSYNEQFF
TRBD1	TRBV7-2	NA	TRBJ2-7	TGTGCCAGCAGCTCCGGGACAGGGTCCTACGAGCAGTACTTC	CASSSGTGSYEQYF
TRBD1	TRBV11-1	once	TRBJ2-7	TGTGCCAGCAGCTGGACAGGAACCTACGAGCAGTACTTC	CASSWTGTYEQYF
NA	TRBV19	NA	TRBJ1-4	TGTGCCAGTACGTTAAGAGGCCTAATTAATGAAAAACTGTTTTTT	CASTLRGLINEKLFF
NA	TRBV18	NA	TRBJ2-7	TGTGCCAGCTCCCCCCCGGCCGGGGGGCCCTACGAGCAGTACTTC	CASSPPAGGPYEQYF
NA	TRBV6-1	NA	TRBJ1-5	TGTGCCAGCAGTGAGATGGGATTACAGGGATCAGATCAGCCCCAGCATTTT	CASSEMGLQGSDQPQHF
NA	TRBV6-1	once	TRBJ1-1	TGTGCCAGCAGACAACAGACTGGGAGCGTTGAAGCTTTCTTT	CASRQQTGSVEAFF
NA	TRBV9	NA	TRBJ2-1	TGTGCCAGCAGTCCCGGGACTCATGGGTGGGATGAGCAGTTCTTC	CASSPGTHGWDEQFF
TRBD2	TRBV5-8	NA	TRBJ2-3	TGTGCCAGCAGCTTGGCCCAAGCGGGGAGCACAGATACGCAGTATTTT	CASSLAQAGSTDTQYF
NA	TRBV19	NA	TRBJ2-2	TGTGCCAGTAGTAGGCAGGGGTACACCGGGGAGCTGTTTTTT	CASSRQGYTGELFF
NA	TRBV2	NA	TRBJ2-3	TGTGCCAGCAGTGCATCCCCAGATACGCAGTATTTT	CASSASPDTQYF
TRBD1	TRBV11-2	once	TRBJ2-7	TGTGCCAGCTCATGGACAGGGTCCTACGAGCAGTACTTC	CASSWTGSYEQYF
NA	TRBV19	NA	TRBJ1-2	TGTGCCAGTAGCCCCACAGTGGGCGGCTACACCTTC	CASSPTVGGYTF
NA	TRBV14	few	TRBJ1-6	TGTGCCAGCAGCCCTGGACACGCAGCACCCCTCCACTTT	CASSPGHAAPLHF
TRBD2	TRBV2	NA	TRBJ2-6	TGTGCCAGCGCGGGGGGCTCTGGGGCCAACGTCCTGACTTTC	CASAGGSGANVLTF
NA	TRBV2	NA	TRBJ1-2	TGTGCCAGCAGTGAAAGCCAGGGGTATGGCTACACCTTC	CASSESQGYGYTF
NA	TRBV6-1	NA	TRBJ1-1	TGTGCCAGCAGAATGACCGGGAGCAACACTGAAGCTTTCTTT	CASRMTGSNTEAFF
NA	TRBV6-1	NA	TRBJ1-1	TGTGCCAGCAGTCCGGGACTAGAAGCTTTCTTT	CASSPGLEAFF
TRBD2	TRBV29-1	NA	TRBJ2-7	TGCAGCGTTGAAGAGGGGGGGGAAATCTACGAGCAGTACTTC	CSVEEGGEIYEQYF
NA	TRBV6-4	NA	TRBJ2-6	TGTGCCAGCAGTGCCGGGAGTGGGGCCAACGTCCTGACTTTC	CASSAGSGANVLTF
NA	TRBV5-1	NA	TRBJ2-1	TGCGCCAGCAGCTCACAGAATTACAATGAGCAGTTCTTC	CASSSQNYNEQFF
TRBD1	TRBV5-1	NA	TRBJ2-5	TGCGCCAGCAGCACTCAGGGGGCGGATTCGGGGACCCAGTACTTC	CASSTQGADSGTQYF
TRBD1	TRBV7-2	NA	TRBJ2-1	TGTGCCAGCAGTACCCCGGGACAGCCAGAGCAGTTCTTC	CASSTPGQPEQFF
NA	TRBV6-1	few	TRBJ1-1	TGTGCCAGCAGGGGGCCGGGAGAGAAGGGTGAAGCTTTCTTT	CASRGPGEKGEAFF
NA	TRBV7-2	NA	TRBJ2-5	TGTGCCAGCAGCTCCTCGTTGCTAAGGGGGGAGACCCAGTACTTC	CASSSSLLRGETQYF
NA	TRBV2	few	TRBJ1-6	TGTGCCAGCAGCCTTTTGGGGGCCCGAAACGGGGATTCACCCCTCCACTTT	CASSLLGARNGDSPLHF
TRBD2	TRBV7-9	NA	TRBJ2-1	TGTGCCAGCAGCCCAAGACTAGCGGGGGACAATGAGCAGTTCTTC	CASSPRLAGDNEQFF
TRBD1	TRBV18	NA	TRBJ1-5	TGTGCCAGCTCACGGGAGCCGGGACAGGGCGGGAATAGCAATCAGCCCCAGCATTTT	CASSREPGQGGNSNQPQHF
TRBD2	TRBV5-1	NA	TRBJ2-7	TGCGCCAGCAGCTTGAGCGGGGAAACCTACGAGCAGTACTTC	CASSLSGETYEQYF
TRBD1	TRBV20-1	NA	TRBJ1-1	TGCAGTGCCCAGACAGGGAGTGGAGCTTTCTTT	CSAQTGSGAFF
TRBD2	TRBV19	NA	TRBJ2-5	TGTGCCAGTAGTATGTCGGTAGCGGGGGGCCAAGAGACCCAGTACTTC	CASSMSVAGGQETQYF
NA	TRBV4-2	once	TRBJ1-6	TGTGCCAGCAGCCAAGAAGCCGGCTACGCAGGGTGGAATTCACCCCTCCACTTT	CASSQEAGYAGWNSPLHF
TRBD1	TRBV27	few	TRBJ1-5	TGTGCCAGCAGTTTGAACCCGCGACAGGGGGCTAGCAATCAGCCCCAGCATTTT	CASSLNPRQGASNQPQHF
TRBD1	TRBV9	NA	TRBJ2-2	TGTGCCAGCAGCAAAGGGGACAGCCCCTACACCGGGGAGCTGTTTTTT	CASSKGDSPYTGELFF
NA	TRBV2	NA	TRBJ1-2	TGTGCCAGCAGTGAAGCGAACAGGGTCGATGGCTACACCTTC	CASSEANRVDGYTF
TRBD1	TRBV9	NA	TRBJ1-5	TGTGCCAGCAGCAAAGACTGGGACAGGGCCGTTCCCCCTCCGCCCCAGCATTTT	CASSKDWDRAVPPPPQHF
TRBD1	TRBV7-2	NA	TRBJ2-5	TGTGCCAGCAGCAGAGCAGGGGGCGGGGAGACCCAGTACTTC	CASSRAGGGETQYF
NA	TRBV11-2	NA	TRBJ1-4	TGTGCCAGCAGCTCCCCCGGGACTGGGTTACTGTTTTTT	CASSSPGTGLLFF
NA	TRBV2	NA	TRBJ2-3	TGTGCCAGCAGTAATCGGCGGGGCACAGATACGCAGTATTTT	CASSNRRGTDTQYF
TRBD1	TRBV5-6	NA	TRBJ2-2	TGTGCCAGCAGCTTGGGCCCGACAGGGTTACGCACCGGGGAGCTGTTTTTT	CASSLGPTGLRTGELFF
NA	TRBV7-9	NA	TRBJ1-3	TGTGCCAGCAGCTTAGAGGCAGGAGGAAACACCATATATTTT	CASSLEAGGNTIYF
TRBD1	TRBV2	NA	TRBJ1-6	TGTGCCAGCAGTACGGACAGGGGGAATTCACCCCTCCACTTT	CASSTDRGNSPLHF